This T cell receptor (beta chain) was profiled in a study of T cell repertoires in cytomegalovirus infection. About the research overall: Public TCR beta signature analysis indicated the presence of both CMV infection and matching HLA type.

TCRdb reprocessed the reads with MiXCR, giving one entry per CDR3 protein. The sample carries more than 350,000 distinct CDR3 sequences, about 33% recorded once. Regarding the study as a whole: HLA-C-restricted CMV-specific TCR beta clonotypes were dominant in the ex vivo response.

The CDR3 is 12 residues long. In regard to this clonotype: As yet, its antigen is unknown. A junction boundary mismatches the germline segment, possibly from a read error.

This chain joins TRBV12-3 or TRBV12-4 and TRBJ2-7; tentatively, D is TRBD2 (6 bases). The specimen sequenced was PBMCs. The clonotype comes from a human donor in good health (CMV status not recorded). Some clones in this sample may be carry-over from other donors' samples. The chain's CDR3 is CASSITTGEQDF. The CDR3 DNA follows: TGTGCCAGCAGTATAACTACGGGGGAGCAGGACTTC.